This T cell receptor (beta chain) was retrieved from a study of regulatory T cells in long-lasting Graves disease. The time point denotes: newly diagnosed GD, antithyroid drugs for less than 3 months. Following extraction of RNA from PBMCs, that RNA was used to make the TCR library. This CDR3 has 13 residues. Germline V lookup: CDR1 SGHAT, CDR2 FQNNGV. V dropped 5 bases and J dropped 4; count of bases not matched to a gene: 5. In this sample, this clonotype turned up many times. Researchers made TCR beta libraries by using iRepertoire HTBI primers and running Arm-PCR on CDR3 regions. One entry per CDR3 protein, called by TCRdb with MiXCR from the multiplex PCR reads. Here the sample spans around 480,000 distinct CDR3 sequences, roughly 16% being singletons. The sample was also linked to a second study, of T cells in Graves' hyperthyroidism and ophthalmopathy.

This receptor was obtained from a man aged 40-50 years with Graves disease. J is TRBJ2-7 and V is TRBV11-2; 7 bases are a match to TRBD1. The material sequenced was peripheral blood mononuclear cells (PBMCs), taken at new diagnosis, from a patient treated with antithyroid drugs. The CDR3 nucleotides read TGTGCCAGCAGCCACAACAGGGGATACGAGCAGTACTTC. Protein: CASSHNRGYEQYF.